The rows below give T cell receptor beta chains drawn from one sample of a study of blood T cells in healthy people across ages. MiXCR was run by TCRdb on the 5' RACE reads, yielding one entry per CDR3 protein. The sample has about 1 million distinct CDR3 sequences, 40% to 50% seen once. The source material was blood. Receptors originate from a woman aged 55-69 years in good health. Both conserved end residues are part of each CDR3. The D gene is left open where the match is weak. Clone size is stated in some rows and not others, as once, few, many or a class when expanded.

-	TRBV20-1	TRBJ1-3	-	CSVVDSSGNTIYF	TGCAGTGTTGTAGATTCCTCTGGAAACACCATATATTTT
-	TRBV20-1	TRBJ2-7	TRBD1	CSASGARGQIRGEQYF	TGCAGTGCTAGCGGGGCCAGGGGGCAGATTCGGGGCGAGCAGTACTTC
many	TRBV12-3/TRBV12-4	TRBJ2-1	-	CASTLGGEGPYNEQFF	TGTGCCAGCACCCTAGGGGGGGAGGGCCCCTACAATGAGCAGTTCTTC
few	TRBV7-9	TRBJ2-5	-	CASNYISGEETQYF	TGTGCCAGCAACTATATTTCGGGCGAAGAGACCCAGTACTTC
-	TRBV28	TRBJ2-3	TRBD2	CASSPARDYIDTQYF	TGTGCCAGCAGTCCCGCCCGGGACTACATAGATACGCAGTATTTT
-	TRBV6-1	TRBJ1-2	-	CASSDLRDGGYTF	TGTGCCAGCAGCGATTTAAGGGACGGCGGCTACACCTTC
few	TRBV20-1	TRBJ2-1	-	CSARIGGNEQFF	TGCAGTGCCCGCATCGGGGGCAATGAGCAGTTCTTC
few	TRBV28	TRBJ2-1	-	CASGAGLYNEQFF	TGTGCCAGCGGTGCTGGACTTTACAATGAGCAGTTCTTC
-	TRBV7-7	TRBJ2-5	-	CASIVVRETEQYF	TGTGCCAGCATCGTAGTGAGGGAGACTGAGCAGTACTTC
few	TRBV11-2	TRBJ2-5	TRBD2	CASSLREGRGETQYF	TGTGCCAGCAGCTTACGGGAGGGTAGGGGAGAGACCCAGTACTTC
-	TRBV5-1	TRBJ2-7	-	CASSSGARRVGEQYF	TGCGCCAGCAGCTCCGGCGCGAGGAGGGTAGGCGAGCAGTACTTC
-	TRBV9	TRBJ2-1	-	CASSARRVSNEQFF	TGTGCCAGCAGCGCCAGAAGGGTGAGCAATGAGCAGTTCTTC
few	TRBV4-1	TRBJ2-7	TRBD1	CASSQVDRVPGHEQYF	TGCGCCAGCAGCCAGGTTGACAGGGTCCCCGGACACGAGCAGTACTTC
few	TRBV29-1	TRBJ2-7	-	CSVGSRAPYEQYF	TGCAGCGTTGGGTCTAGGGCACCCTACGAGCAGTACTTC
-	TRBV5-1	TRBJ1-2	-	CASSRRWEEGRKYGYTF	TGCGCCAGCAGCCGGCGTTGGGAGGAGGGAAGGAAATATGGCTACACCTTC
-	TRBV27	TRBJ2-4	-	CASSPGDSNIQYF	TGTGCCAGCAGTCCAGGAGACTCAAACATTCAGTACTTC
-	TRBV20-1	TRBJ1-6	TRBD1	CSATPLKTGGPVYNSPLHF	TGCAGTGCAACACCCCTTAAAACAGGGGGACCAGTTTATAATTCACCCCTCCACTTT
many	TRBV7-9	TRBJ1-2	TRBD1	CASSLRQGDGYTF	TGTGCCAGCAGCTTAAGACAGGGTGACGGCTACACCTTC
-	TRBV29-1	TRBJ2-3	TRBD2	CGVRTSGFLDTQYF	TGCGGCGTTAGGACTAGCGGTTTTTTAGATACGCAGTATTTT
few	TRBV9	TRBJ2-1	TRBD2	CASSDPTLLAGGYNEQFF	TGTGCCAGCAGCGATCCAACCCTACTAGCGGGAGGTTACAATGAGCAGTTCTTC
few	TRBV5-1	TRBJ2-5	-	CASSPFRPETQYF	TGCGCCAGCAGCCCGTTCCGACCCGAGACCCAGTACTTC
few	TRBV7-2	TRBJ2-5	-	CASSLARRVETQYF	TGTGCCAGCAGCTTAGCGAGGAGGGTGGAGACCCAGTACTTC
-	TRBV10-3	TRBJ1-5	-	CAISGSWGEQPQHF	TGTGCCATCAGTGGGTCATGGGGGGAACAGCCCCAGCATTTT
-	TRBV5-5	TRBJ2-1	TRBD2	CASSPGLAGDNEQFF	TGTGCCAGCAGCCCCGGACTAGCGGGAGACAATGAGCAGTTCTTC
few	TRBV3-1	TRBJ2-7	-	CASSRVGGSYEQYF	TGTGCCAGCAGCCGAGTGGGGGGATCCTACGAGCAGTACTTC
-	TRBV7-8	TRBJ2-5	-	CASSHYPRALGTETQYF	TGTGCCAGCAGCCACTACCCCAGAGCGCTTGGGACAGAGACCCAGTACTTC
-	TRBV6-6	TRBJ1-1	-	CASSQAMNTEAFF	TGTGCCAGCAGTCAGGCTATGAACACTGAAGCTTTCTTT
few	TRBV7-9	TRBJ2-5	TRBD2	CASSVELAEPYQETQYF	TGTGCCAGCAGCGTAGAACTAGCGGAACCGTACCAAGAGACCCAGTACTTC
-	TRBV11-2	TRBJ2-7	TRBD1	CASSSLLTGNEQYF	TGTGCCAGCAGCTCCTTATTGACAGGGAACGAGCAGTACTTC
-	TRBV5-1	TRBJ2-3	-	CASSQERLPPWADTQYF	TGCGCCAGCAGTCAAGAGCGGCTGCCCCCCTGGGCAGATACGCAGTATTTT
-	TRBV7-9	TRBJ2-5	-	CASSPRGARGGYNEQYF	TGTGCCAGCAGCCCCAGAGGGGCTAGAGGGGGTTACAATGAGCAGTACTTC
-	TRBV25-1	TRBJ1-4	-	CASSDFIATNEKLFF	TGTGCCAGCAGTGACTTCATTGCAACTAATGAAAAACTGTTTTTT
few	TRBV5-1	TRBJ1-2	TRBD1	CASSFQGTGNGYTF	TGCGCCAGCAGCTTCCAGGGGACAGGGAACGGCTACACCTTC
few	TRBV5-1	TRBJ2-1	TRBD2	CASSLSPLAGGYNEQFF	TGCGCCAGCAGCTTGTCACCTCTAGCGGGGGGTTACAATGAGCAGTTCTTC
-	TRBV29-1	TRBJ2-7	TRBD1	CSVLSQGAMGEQYF	TGCAGCGTACTCTCTCAGGGGGCTATGGGCGAGCAGTACTTC
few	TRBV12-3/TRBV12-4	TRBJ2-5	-	CASSLSGESRSETQYF	TGTGCCAGCAGTTTATCGGGGGAGTCGAGGTCGGAGACCCAGTACTTC
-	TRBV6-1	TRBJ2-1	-	CASSAASSYNEQFF	TGTGCCAGCAGTGCCGCGAGCTCCTACAATGAGCAGTTCTTC
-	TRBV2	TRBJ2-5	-	CASKFVETQYF	TGTGCCAGCAAGTTTGTGGAGACCCAGTACTTC
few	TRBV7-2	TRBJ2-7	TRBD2	CASSLGRTRSSEQYF	TGTGCCAGCAGCTTAGGTCGGACTAGAAGCTCCGAGCAGTACTTC
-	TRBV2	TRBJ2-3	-	CASSFRPGDTQYF	TGTGCCAGCAGCTTTCGACCCGGGGATACGCAGTATTTT
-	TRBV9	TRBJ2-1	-	CASSESPTREQFF	TGTGCCAGCAGCGAGAGTCCCACTAGAGAGCAGTTCTTC
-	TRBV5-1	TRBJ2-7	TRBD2	CASSLGLASGYEQYF	TGCGCCAGCAGCTTGGGTTTGGCTAGCGGCTACGAGCAGTACTTC